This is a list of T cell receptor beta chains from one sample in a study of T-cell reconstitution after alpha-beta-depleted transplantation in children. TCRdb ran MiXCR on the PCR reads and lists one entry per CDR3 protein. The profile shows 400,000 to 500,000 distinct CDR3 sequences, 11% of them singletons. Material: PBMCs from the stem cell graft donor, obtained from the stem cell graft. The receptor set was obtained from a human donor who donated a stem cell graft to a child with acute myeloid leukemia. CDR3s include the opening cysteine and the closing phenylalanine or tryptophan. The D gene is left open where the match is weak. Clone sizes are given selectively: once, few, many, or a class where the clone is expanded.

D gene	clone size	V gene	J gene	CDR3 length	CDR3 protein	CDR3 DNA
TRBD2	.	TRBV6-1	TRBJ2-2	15	CASSESGGPTGELFF	TGTGCCAGCAGTGAATCGGGGGGGCCGACCGGGGAGCTGTTTTTT
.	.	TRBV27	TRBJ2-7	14	CASSNSGPPYEQYF	TGTGCCAGCAGTAATAGCGGTCCGCCCTACGAGCAGTACTTC
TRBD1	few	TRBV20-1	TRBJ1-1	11	CSAPNRGTTFF	TGCAGTGCGCCCAACAGGGGCACGACTTTCTTT
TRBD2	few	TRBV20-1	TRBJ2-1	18	CSAREGLAGGTSYNEQFF	TGCAGTGCTAGAGAAGGACTAGCGGGGGGAACTTCCTACAATGAGCAGTTCTTC
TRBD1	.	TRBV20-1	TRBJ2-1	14	CSAWTGTGYNEQFF	TGCAGTGCCTGGACAGGCACGGGGTACAATGAGCAGTTCTTC
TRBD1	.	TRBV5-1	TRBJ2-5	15	CASSSNRQGKETQYF	TGCGCCAGCAGCTCAAATAGACAGGGAAAAGAGACCCAGTACTTC
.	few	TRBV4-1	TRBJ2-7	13	CASSLPGDNEQYF	TGCGCCAGCAGCCTCCCCGGGGATAACGAGCAGTACTTC
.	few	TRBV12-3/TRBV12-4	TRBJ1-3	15	CASRFGQSSGNTIYF	TGTGCCAGCAGATTCGGACAGTCCTCTGGAAACACCATATATTTT
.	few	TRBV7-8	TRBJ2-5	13	CASSLTVGESQYF	TGTGCCAGCAGCCTAACGGTGGGGGAGTCCCAGTACTTC
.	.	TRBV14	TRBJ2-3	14	CASSQDLASLTQYF	TGTGCCAGCAGCCAAGATCTGGCCAGCTTGACGCAGTATTTT
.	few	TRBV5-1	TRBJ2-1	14	CASSLGATYNEQFF	TGCGCCAGCAGCTTGGGGGCAACCTACAATGAGCAGTTCTTC
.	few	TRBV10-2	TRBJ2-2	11	CASSDLGELFF	TGCGCCAGCAGTGATCTGGGGGAGCTGTTTTTT
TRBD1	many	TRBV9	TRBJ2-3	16	CASSARQGEISDTQYF	TGTGCCAGCAGCGCCCGACAGGGTGAAATTTCAGATACGCAGTATTTT
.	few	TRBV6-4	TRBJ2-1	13	CASSDSRWGRQFF	TGTGCCAGCAGTGACTCGAGGTGGGGCCGGCAGTTCTTC
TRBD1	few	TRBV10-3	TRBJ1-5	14	CAISRTGLNQPQHF	TGTGCCATCAGTCGGACAGGCCTCAATCAGCCCCAGCATTTT
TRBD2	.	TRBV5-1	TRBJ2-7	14	CASSLVAGAHEQYF	TGCGCCAGCAGCTTGGTAGCGGGAGCCCACGAGCAGTACTTC
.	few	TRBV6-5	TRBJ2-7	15	CASSYASGLKYEQYF	TGTGCCAGCAGTTACGCATCGGGACTCAAGTACGAGCAGTACTTC
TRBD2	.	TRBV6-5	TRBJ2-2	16	CASSYASGSGAGELFF	TGTGCCAGCAGTTACGCTAGCGGGAGTGGGGCCGGGGAGCTGTTTTTT
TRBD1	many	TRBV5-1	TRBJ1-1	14	CASSGGDSQTEAFF	TGCGCCAGCAGCGGAGGGGACAGTCAAACCGAAGCTTTCTTT
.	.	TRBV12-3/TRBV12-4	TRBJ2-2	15	CASRVLGANTGELFF	TGTGCCAGCAGAGTACTTGGGGCGAACACCGGGGAGCTGTTTTTT
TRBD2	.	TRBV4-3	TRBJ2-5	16	CASSRNLAGGEETQYF	TGCGCCAGCAGTCGGAACTTAGCGGGAGGGGAGGAGACCCAGTACTTC
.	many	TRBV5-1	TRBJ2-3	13	CASRWASTDTQYF	TGCGCCAGCAGGTGGGCCAGCACAGATACGCAGTATTTT
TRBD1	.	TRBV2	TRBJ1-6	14	CASRIQGNNSPLHF	TGTGCCAGCAGGATACAGGGGAACAATTCACCCCTCCACTTT
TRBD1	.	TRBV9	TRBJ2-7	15	CASSPRQGEGYEQYF	TGTGCCAGCAGCCCCCGACAGGGGGAAGGGTACGAGCAGTACTTC
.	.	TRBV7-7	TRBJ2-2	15	CASSPGAPGTGELFF	TGTGCTAGCAGCCCGGGGGCACCCGGGACCGGGGAGCTGTTTTTT
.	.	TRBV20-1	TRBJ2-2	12	CSAPLAAGELFF	TGCAGTGCTCCTCTAGCAGCCGGGGAGCTGTTTTTT
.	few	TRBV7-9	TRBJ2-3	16	CASSPITGRVTDTQYF	TGTGCCAGCAGCCCAATAACGGGACGGGTCACAGATACGCAGTATTTT
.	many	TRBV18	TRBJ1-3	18	CASSPIIETVVSGNTIYF	TGTGCCAGCTCACCAATCATCGAGACGGTTGTCTCTGGAAACACCATATATTTT
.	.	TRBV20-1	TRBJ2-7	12	CSATGGIYEQYF	TGCAGTGCTACGGGCGGCATCTACGAGCAGTACTTC
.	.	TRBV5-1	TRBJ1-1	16	CASSLAGDRRNTEAFF	TGCGCCAGCAGCTTGGCCGGTGACCGGCGGAACACTGAAGCTTTCTTT
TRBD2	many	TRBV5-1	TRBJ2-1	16	CASSLTGTSGSGEQFF	TGCGCCAGCAGCTTAACCGGGACTAGCGGGAGCGGTGAGCAGTTCTTC
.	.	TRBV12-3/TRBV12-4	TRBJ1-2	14	CASSLDITSYGYTF	TGTGCCAGCAGCCTGGATATCACAAGCTATGGCTACACCTTC
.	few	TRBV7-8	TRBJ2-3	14	CASSLVGQHDTQYF	TGTGCCAGCAGCTTAGTAGGACAGCACGATACGCAGTATTTT
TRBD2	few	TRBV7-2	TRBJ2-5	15	CASSPYGGRAETQYF	TGTGCCAGCAGCCCGTACGGGGGGAGGGCAGAGACCCAGTACTTC
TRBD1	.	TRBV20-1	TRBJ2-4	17	CSAKGQGSPGAKNIQYF	TGCAGTGCAAAGGGACAGGGGTCCCCTGGAGCCAAAAACATTCAGTACTTC
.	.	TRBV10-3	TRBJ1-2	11	CAISDSDGYTF	TGTGCCATCAGTGATTCGGATGGCTACACCTTC
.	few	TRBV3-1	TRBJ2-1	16	CASSQTQGRSYNEQFF	TGTGCCAGCAGCCAAACACAGGGACGGTCCTACAATGAGCAGTTCTTC
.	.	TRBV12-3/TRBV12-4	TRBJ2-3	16	CASSLVQGVERDTQYF	TGTGCCAGCAGTTTAGTACAGGGAGTTGAAAGAGATACGCAGTATTTT
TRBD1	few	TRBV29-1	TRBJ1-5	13	CSVWTGGNQPQHF	TGCAGCGTGTGGACAGGGGGCAATCAGCCCCAGCATTTT
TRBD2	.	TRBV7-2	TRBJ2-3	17	CASSSGLAGTVADTQYF	TGTGCCAGCAGTTCCGGACTAGCGGGGACGGTCGCAGATACGCAGTATTTT
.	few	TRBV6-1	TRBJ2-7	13	CASSMTVIDEQYF	TGTGCCAGCAGTATGACAGTGATCGACGAGCAGTACTTC
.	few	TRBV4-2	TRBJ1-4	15	CASSQGKGRGEKLFF	TGTGCCAGCAGCCAAGGGAAGGGAAGAGGGGAAAAACTGTTTTTT
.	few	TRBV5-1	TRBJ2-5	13	CASSRTPAETQYF	TGCGCCAGCAGCCGGACACCCGCTGAGACCCAGTACTTC
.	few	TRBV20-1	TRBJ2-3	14	CSARGGGPTDTQYF	TGCAGTGCTAGAGGGGGGGGGCCCACAGATACGCAGTATTTT
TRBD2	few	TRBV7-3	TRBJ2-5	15	CASSSTPGLAGRQYF	TGTGCCAGCAGCTCGACACCGGGACTAGCTGGGAGGCAGTACTTC
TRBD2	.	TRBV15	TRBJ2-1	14	CATSVAGGPNEQFF	TGTGCCACCAGCGTAGCGGGGGGGCCTAATGAGCAGTTCTTC
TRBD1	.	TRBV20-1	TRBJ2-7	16	CSARDPPGQGTYEQYF	TGCAGTGCTAGAGATCCACCGGGACAGGGGACCTACGAGCAGTACTTC
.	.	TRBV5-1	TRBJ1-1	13	CASSTPGNTEAFF	TGCGCCAGCAGCACCCCCGGGAACACTGAAGCTTTCTTT
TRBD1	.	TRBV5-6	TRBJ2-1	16	CASSFPGQGRVNEQFF	TGTGCCAGCAGCTTTCCCGGACAGGGTCGCGTAAATGAGCAGTTCTTC
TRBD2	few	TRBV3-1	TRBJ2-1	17	CASSQVGLAGSYNEQFF	TGTGCCAGCAGCCAAGTTGGGCTAGCGGGTTCCTACAATGAGCAGTTCTTC
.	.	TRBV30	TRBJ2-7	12	CAWTPGPAEQYF	TGTGCCTGGACTCCGGGACCCGCCGAGCAGTACTTC
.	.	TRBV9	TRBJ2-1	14	CASSEVTGWNEQFF	TGTGCCAGCAGCGAGGTAACAGGGTGGAATGAGCAGTTCTTC
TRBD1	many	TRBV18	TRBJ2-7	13	CASSQGQGYEQYF	TGTGCCAGCTCACAAGGACAGGGCTACGAGCAGTACTTC
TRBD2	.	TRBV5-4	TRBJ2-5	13	CAWKRERVETQYF	TGTGCCTGGAAGCGGGAGAGGGTAGAGACCCAGTACTTC
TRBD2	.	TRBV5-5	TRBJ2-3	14	CASSFWTSSDTQYF	TGTGCCAGCAGCTTTTGGACTAGCTCAGATACGCAGTATTTT
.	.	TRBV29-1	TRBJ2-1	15	CSVESLAWGAGEQFF	TGCAGCGTTGAATCCCTCGCGTGGGGGGCTGGTGAGCAGTTCTTC
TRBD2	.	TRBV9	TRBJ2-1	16	CASSDSGGQKYNEQFF	TGTGCCAGCAGCGACTCGGGGGGTCAAAAGTACAATGAGCAGTTCTTC